Following are 4 T cell receptor beta chains from one sample sequenced in a study of chemoradiotherapy in HPV16-positive cancers. The table came from immunoSEQ multiplex PCR; TCRdb's copy has only in-frame clones and leaves some out. The table records 6,000 to 8,000 clones, around 85% of them present only once. Sample: blood, taken from a patient who underwent chemoradiotherapy. These receptors all stem from a human donor with HPV-associated anogenital cancer.

The chain combines TRBV10-2 with TRBJ2-3; the match to TRBD2 covers 12 bases. V was clipped by 6 bases and J by 9 bases; unmatched bases: 7. Germline CDR1 WSHSY, CDR2 SAAADI. The CDR3 runs to 14 residues. The CDR3 region has the DNA TGCGCCAGCAGAGATCGACTAGCGGGGGCGACGCAGTATTTT. Its protein is CASRDRLAGATQYF.

This chain connects TRBV2 to TRBJ1-2, with a tentative D call TRBD1 (6 bases). This CDR3 has 14 residues. Germline CDR1 and CDR2: SNHLY and FYNNEI. The germline V and J ends were trimmed by 6 bases and 6 bases, with 17 bases remaining between them. The CDR3 DNA reads TGTGCCAGCAGCCTCCAGGGGAAAGGAGATGGCTACACCTTC. Translated: CASSLQGKGDGYTF.

This clone was picked up a small number of times. The V call is TRBV11-2, the J call TRBJ1-2; D unclear. The germline V gene encodes CDR1 SGHAT and CDR2 FQNNGV. Trimming took 4 bases from V and 8 from J, leaving 11 bases between them. The CDR3 runs to 12 residues. CDR3 DNA sequence: TGTGCCAGCAGCTACCCCGGCCGGGGCTACACCTTC. Translating it yields CASSYPGRGYTF. Filled out from reference TRBV11-2 and TRBJ1-2, the complete variable domain reads EAGVAQSPRYKIIEKRQSVAFWCNPISGHATLYWYQQILGQGPKLLIQFQNNGVVDDSQLPKDRFSAERLKGVDSTLKIQPAKLEDSAVYLCASSYPGRGYTFGSGTRLTVV.

The V and J genes are TRBV27 and TRBJ1-1; 8 positions match TRBD1. Germline loops: CDR1 MNHEY, CDR2 SMNVEV (reference sequence). This CDR3 has 15 residues. The ends lost 1 base at V and 4 bases at J; junction bases unmatched: 5. This CDR3 reads CASSLFGQGLTEAFF. CDR3 bases: TGTGCCAGCAGTTTATTCGGACAGGGACTCACTGAAGCTTTCTTT.